This T cell receptor (beta chain) is from a study of cytomegalovirus exposure and HLA in healthy donors. The PCR ran on 60 Vbeta and 13 Jbeta primers. The table came from immunoSEQ multiplex PCR; TCRdb's copy has only in-frame clones and leaves some out. The sample contains 100,000 to 150,000 clones, approximately 9% of which appear only once. V was cut by 6 bases and J by 6 bases, with 12 bases left in between. This CDR3 has 11 residues. Germline assignment: CDR1 DFQATT and CDR2 SNEGSKA (reference sequence). The chain combines TRBV20-1 with TRBJ2-7; weak D call: TRBD1 (6 bases). Sequencing was performed on PBMCs. This TCR came from a middle-aged woman in good health and CMV-seropositive. CDR3 residues: CSARQVGEQYF. CDR3 in DNA: TGCAGTGCGAGACAGGTCGGCGAGCAGTACTTC.